Presented here are 15 T cell receptor beta chains from one specimen sequenced in a study of blood T cell repertoires in COVID-19. TCRdb keeps only in-frame clones here, not all; method: immunoSEQ multiplex PCR. The table shows roughly 160,000 clones, with roughly 84% occurring only once. The sample was peripheral blood. These receptor sequences come from a middle-aged man with acute or convalescent COVID-19.

V is TRBV28 and J is TRBJ1-1; tentatively, D is TRBD1 (5 bases). This CDR3 spans 14 amino acids. Looked up from germline, CDR1 is MDHEN and CDR2 is SYDVKM. The V gene lost 7 bases and the J gene lost 7 bases, with 19 bases spanning the gap. The CDR3 nucleotides read TGTGCCAGCACCCAAAGTGGGGCGGCGGTTGAAGCTTTCTTT. It encodes CASTQSGAAVEAFF.

Remarks on this clone: The identical CDR3 is also encoded by other nucleotide sequences in the sample. The chain is built from TRBV12-3 or TRBV12-4 and TRBJ1-1, with TRBD1 matching 7 bases. V was pared by 6 bases and J by 2 bases, with 3 bases of the junction left unmatched. This CDR3 is 13 amino acids long. Here the CDR3 reads CASSGQANTEAFF. CDR3 DNA: TGTGCCAGCAGCGGACAGGCTAACACTGAAGCTTTCTTT.

The genes are TRBV25-1 and TRBJ2-7; possible D gene TRBD2, 5 bases. Between the trimmed V and J ends, which lost 8 bases and 4 bases, there was a span of 9 bases. The CDR3 spans 11 residues. CDR1 and CDR2 (germline): MGHDK, SYGVNS. The CDR3 spells CASSTGYEQYF. The CDR3 DNA follows: TGTGCCAGCTCGACGGGGTACGAGCAGTACTTC.

The chain links TRBV19 to TRBJ1-2; possible D gene TRBD1, 5 bases. V was cut by 5 bases and J by 6 bases, with 13 bases left in between. The CDR3 runs to 13 residues. Germline CDR1 reads LNHDA; CDR2 reads SQIVND (reference sequence). CDR3 bases: TGTGCCAGTAGTTTCTCGGGGGTGGATGGCTACACCTTC. Its translation is CASSFSGVDGYTF.

The chain couples TRBV7-2 to TRBJ1-2, with 7 bases matching TRBD1. CDR1 is SGHTA and CDR2 is FQGNSA in the germline V gene. This CDR3 contains 14 residues. V dropped 4 bases and J dropped 5; count of bases not matched to a gene: 7. DNA of the CDR3: TGTGCCAGCAGCTCCCGGGACAGCGGTTATGGCTACACCTTC. Protein sequence: CASSSRDSGYGYTF.

This chain links TRBV24-1 with TRBJ2-1, with D perhaps TRBD1 (5 bases). Germline CDR1 and CDR2: KGHDR and SFDVKD. Trimming shortened V by 3 bases and J by 5 bases, and 13 bases separated the two germline ends. The CDR3 contains 15 residues. The CDR3 here is CATSDGLTVNNEQFF. DNA of the CDR3: TGTGCCACCAGTGATGGTTTGACAGTTAACAATGAGCAGTTCTTC.

The count of this clone is one. CDR3 loop: CASSPYQGLHSPLHF. The CDR3 DNA reads as TGTGCCAGCAGCCCGTACCAGGGTTTACATTCACCCCTCCACTTT. The chain joins TRBV7-6 to TRBJ1-6; D possibly corresponds to TRBD1 (5 bases). Germline V gives CDR1 SGHVS, CDR2 FNYEAQ. Trimming stripped 5 bases from V and 8 bases from J, with 16 bases between. This CDR3 comprises 15 residues.

V gene TRBV7-2 combines with J gene TRBJ2-7; D possibly corresponds to TRBD1 (5 bases). This CDR3 comprises 13 residues. Germline CDR1 reads SGHTA; CDR2 reads FQGNSA. The V end lost 3 bases, the J end lost 2 bases, and 8 bases lay between the germline ends. In DNA, the CDR3 is TGTGCCAGCAGCTTTTTACAGGCCTACGAGCAGTACTTC. Translation: CASSFLQAYEQYF.

The sample holds a few counts of this clone. The genes are TRBV5-1 and TRBJ2-3; 10 bases are shared with TRBD2. This CDR3 has 17 amino acids. Germline loops: CDR1 SGHRS, CDR2 YFSETQ. Trimming removed 1 base from V and 2 bases from J; junction bases left unmatched: 7. The CDR3: CASSLRSTSGATDTQYF. The DNA for the CDR3 is TGCGCCAGCAGCTTGAGAAGTACTAGCGGGGCCACAGATACGCAGTATTTT.

A word on this clone: The junction and the germline gene differ at one end; a read error may be behind it. The rearrangement uses TRBV7-7 and TRBJ2-3; D gene unclear. The CDR3 spans 13 residues. Germline lookup yields CDR1 SSHAT and CDR2 FNYEAQ (reference sequence). The CDR3 region has the DNA TGTGCTAGCAGCTTAGGTCAAACAGATACGCAGTATTTT. This sequence encodes CASSLGQTDTQYF.

In its sample, this clone was seen a few times. CDR3 sequence: CASSPPQGTGTYEQYF. In DNA form, the CDR3 reads TGTGCCAGCTCACCACCCCAAGGGACAGGGACCTACGAGCAGTACTTC. The chain joins TRBV18 to TRBJ2-7, with TRBD1 matching over 9 bases. The J segment lost 2 bases and the V segment lost 0 bases, leaving 5 bases of the junction unmatched. The CDR3 has 16 amino acids. Germline-derived CDR1 and CDR2 are KGHSH and LQKENI.

The rearrangement links TRBV6-1 to TRBJ2-7; D perhaps matches TRBD2 (6 bases). Trimming shortened V by 2 bases and J by 0 bases, and 11 bases separated the two germline ends. CDR3 length: 15 residues. Germline CDR1 reads MNHNS; CDR2 reads SASEGT. As DNA, the CDR3 is TGTGCCAGCAGTGAATTGGGACTGACCTCCTACGAGCAGTACTTC. Translating gives CASSELGLTSYEQYF.

The sample holds one count of this clone. The chain employs TRBV7-9 and TRBJ1-3; 8 bases fit TRBD1. The CDR3 runs to 15 residues. Per germline, CDR1 SEHNR and CDR2 FQNEAQ (reference sequence). The J segment lost 0 bases and the V segment lost 5 bases, leaving 3 bases of the junction unmatched. CDR3 in amino acids: CASSPGTGSGNTIYF. The CDR3, as DNA: TGTGCCAGCAGCCCCGGGACAGGCTCTGGAAACACCATATATTTT. Filled out from reference TRBV7-9 and TRBJ1-3, the complete variable domain reads DTGVSQNPRHKITKRGQNVTFRCDPISEHNRLYWYRQTLGQGPEFLTYFQNEAQLEKSRLLSDRFSAERPKGSFSTLEIQRTEQGDSAMYLCASSPGTGSGNTIYFGEGSWLTVV.

This clone was counted ten times or more. CDR3 coding DNA: TGTGCCAGTAGTAGTAGAACAGGGGGCGATCAGCCCCAGCATTTT. Translated, it gives CASSSRTGGDQPQHF. The chain couples TRBV19 to TRBJ1-5; TRBD1 agrees at 9 bases. V shed 4 bases and J 5 bases; nucleotides not matched to a gene: 6. Germline-derived CDR1 and CDR2 are LNHDA and SQIVND (reference sequence). This CDR3 contains 15 residues.

V and J are TRBV7-3 and TRBJ2-1, with 7 bases lining up with TRBD2. Germline-derived CDR1 and CDR2 are SGHTA and FQGTGA. The CDR3 loop spans 15 amino acids. Trimming cost V 5 bases and J 2 bases; bases outside gene matches: 6. The CDR3 DNA follows: TGTGCCAGCAGCCCCGAAGCGGGGACCTACAATGAGCAGTTCTTC. Residues: CASSPEAGTYNEQFF.